Included here is one T cell receptor beta chain sequence, with context. Patients at the Seattle site were enrolled during active infection and followed longitudinally. CDR1 and CDR2 from the germline V gene are LGHDT and YNNKEL (reference sequence). J was trimmed by 5 bases and V by 4 bases; bases with no gene match: 5. The CDR3 is made up of 14 amino acids. Profiled with immunoSEQ multiplex PCR; TCRdb holds only in-frame clones, not every one. The profile shows 97,000 or so clones, roughly 92% of them singletons. The entry originates in a study of blood T cell repertoires in COVID-19. Sequenced input: peripheral blood. This clonotype was sampled from a woman in her forties or fifties with COVID-19, enrolled during active disease. The chain combines TRBV3-1 (or the pseudogene TRBV3-2) with TRBJ2-5; 9 nucleotides align to TRBD2. The CDR3 nucleotides are TGTGCCAGCAGCCTCTTAGCGGGGGTCGAGACCCAGTACTTC. Translating gives CASSLLAGVETQYF.